These T cell receptor beta chains were read from a single sample in a study of blood T cells in healthy people across ages. TCRdb re-analysed the 5' RACE reads in MiXCR, keeping a single row per CDR3 protein. The table includes 1.8 million or so distinct CDR3 sequences, 35% to 50% detected once. The material sequenced was blood. The receptors originated from a human donor in good health. Each CDR3 is given with its conserved first and last residue. Clone size is stated in some rows and not others, as once, few, many or a class when expanded.

v_call: TRBV6-5; clone_size: few; j_call: TRBJ2-1; cdr3_aa: CASSYPRGTGTLVNEQFF
v_call: TRBV10-3; clone_size: -; j_call: TRBJ1-4; cdr3_aa: CAIRGTGGEEKLFF
v_call: TRBV18; clone_size: few; j_call: TRBJ1-1; cdr3_aa: CASSPTGSAEAFF
v_call: TRBV7-8; clone_size: many; j_call: TRBJ2-1; cdr3_aa: CASSLVLYNEQFF
v_call: TRBV24-1; clone_size: -; j_call: TRBJ2-2; cdr3_aa: CATSVSGFGELFF
v_call: TRBV20-1; clone_size: -; j_call: TRBJ2-5; cdr3_aa: CSAKDRAAHETQYF
v_call: TRBV12-3/TRBV12-4; clone_size: -; j_call: TRBJ2-7; cdr3_aa: CASRGQGFPYEQYF
v_call: TRBV7-9; clone_size: -; j_call: TRBJ2-5; cdr3_aa: CASTRYQETQYF
v_call: TRBV5-1; clone_size: -; j_call: TRBJ2-5; cdr3_aa: CASSWDSYNGQYF
v_call: TRBV6-5; clone_size: once; j_call: TRBJ2-6; cdr3_aa: CASSYRVGANALTF
v_call: TRBV11-3; clone_size: once; j_call: TRBJ1-4; cdr3_aa: CASDCGGRNEKLFF
v_call: TRBV7-2; clone_size: -; j_call: TRBJ1-1; cdr3_aa: CASSLGGGGDTEAFF
v_call: TRBV7-2; clone_size: few; j_call: TRBJ2-3; cdr3_aa: CASSLRSKSTDTQYF
v_call: TRBV7-9; clone_size: -; j_call: TRBJ2-3; cdr3_aa: CASSFPQGLLFPDTQYF
v_call: TRBV6-2/TRBV6-3; clone_size: few; j_call: TRBJ1-1; cdr3_aa: CASSPRGGEITEAFF
v_call: TRBV15; clone_size: -; j_call: TRBJ2-3; cdr3_aa: CATSGSGGVLTDTQYF
v_call: TRBV3-1; clone_size: few; j_call: TRBJ2-7; cdr3_aa: CASTLNLYEQYF
v_call: TRBV7-9; clone_size: -; j_call: TRBJ1-1; cdr3_aa: CASSGQIPLEAFF
v_call: TRBV7-3; clone_size: -; j_call: TRBJ2-3; cdr3_aa: CASSSTSGGPGDTQYF
v_call: TRBV7-2; clone_size: few; j_call: TRBJ1-2; cdr3_aa: CASSLRTGGEDGYTF
v_call: TRBV28; clone_size: few; j_call: TRBJ2-7; cdr3_aa: CASNAERGVTYEQYF
v_call: TRBV9; clone_size: -; j_call: TRBJ2-5; cdr3_aa: CASSAGLAPQETQYF
v_call: TRBV29-1; clone_size: -; j_call: TRBJ2-7; cdr3_aa: CSVSHSYEQYF
v_call: TRBV7-2; clone_size: -; j_call: TRBJ2-1; cdr3_aa: CASSMTPYSYNEQFF
v_call: TRBV14; clone_size: -; j_call: TRBJ1-2; cdr3_aa: CASSQVSGRWYGYTF
v_call: TRBV20-1; clone_size: -; j_call: TRBJ2-1; cdr3_aa: CSPNAYNEQFF
v_call: TRBV9; clone_size: many; j_call: TRBJ2-4; cdr3_aa: CASSVVGIGNIQYF
v_call: TRBV5-1; clone_size: -; j_call: TRBJ1-2; cdr3_aa: CAGSLQTGSYGYTF